The T cell receptor (beta chain) under discussion was sequenced for a study of CD8 T cells in ankylosing spondylitis. This clonotype has just one count. The antigen is undetermined. Study observations and caveats: Reportedly, significant enrichment of disease-linked clones occurred in matched ankylosing spondylitis synovial fluid. The study identified a TCR beta motif of eight highly homologous variants that appeared characteristic of ankylosing spondylitis blood.

The length of the CDR3 is 14 residues. V shed 3 bases and J shed 6 bases, with 14 bases lying between them. Germline values: CDR1 DFQATT, CDR2 SNEGSKA (reference sequence). Making use of molecular barcodes, quantitative 5'-RACE generated TCR beta libraries. One entry per CDR3 protein results from TCRdb running MiXCR on the 5' RACE reads. The sample holds around 180,000 distinct CDR3 sequences; 15% to 20% are singletons and the top ten take around 4.5%. The sample comprised blood, either unsorted or a sorted T cell fraction (not recorded which). The receptor comes from a male donor under 30 with ankylosing spondylitis or in good health (not recorded which). The chain recombines TRBV20-1 with TRBJ2-2; possible D gene TRBD1, 5 bases. CDR3 bases: TGCAGTGCTAGGATATTACAGGCTGCCGGGGAGCTGTTTTTT. It is translated as CSARILQAAGELFF.